This TCR beta chain was observed in a study of blood T cell repertoires in COVID-19. About the study: The United States, Italy and Spain were the sources of the acute and convalescent COVID-19 samples.

Study processing details: The authors estimated nucleated cell counts from reference gene primer amplification. TCRdb's table, derived via immunoSEQ multiplex PCR, lists solely in-frame clones and lacks some. That table supplies the V and J calls and clone size; D and trimming were determined from the DNA. The sample gives 110,000 to 150,000 clones, approximately 82% of which show up once; 10% is in the top ten. With regard to this clone: Other DNA variants within this sample encode the same CDR3.

Source material: peripheral blood. The TCR was taken from a man aged 55 to 70 with active or convalescent COVID-19.

Written as DNA, the CDR3 is TGCGCCAGCAGCCCTCGGGGAGAGACCCAGTACTTC. It codes for CASSPRGETQYF. The rearrangement uses TRBV5-1 and TRBJ2-5, with a weak D call TRBD2 (5 bases). This CDR3 spans 12 amino acids. Germline-derived CDR1 and CDR2 are SGHRS and YFSETQ. V was shortened by 4 bases and J by 4 bases, with 8 bases between the two germline ends.